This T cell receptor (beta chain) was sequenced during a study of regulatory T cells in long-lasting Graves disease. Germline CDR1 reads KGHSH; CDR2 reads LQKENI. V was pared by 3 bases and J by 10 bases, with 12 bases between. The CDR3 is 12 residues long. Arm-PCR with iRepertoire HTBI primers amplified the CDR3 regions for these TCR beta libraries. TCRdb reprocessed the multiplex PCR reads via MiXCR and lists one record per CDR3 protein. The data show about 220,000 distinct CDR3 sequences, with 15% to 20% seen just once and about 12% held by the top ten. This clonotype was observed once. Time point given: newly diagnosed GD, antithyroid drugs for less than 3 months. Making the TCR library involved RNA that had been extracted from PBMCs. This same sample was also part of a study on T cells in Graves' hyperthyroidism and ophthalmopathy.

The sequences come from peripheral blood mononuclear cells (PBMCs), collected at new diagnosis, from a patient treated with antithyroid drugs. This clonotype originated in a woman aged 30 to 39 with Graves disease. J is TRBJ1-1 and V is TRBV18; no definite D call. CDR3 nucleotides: TGTGCCAGCTCACCGTGGAGCGAGCCAGCTTTCTTT. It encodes CASSPWSEPAFF.